The T cell receptor (beta chain) described here comes from a study of cytomegalovirus exposure and HLA in healthy donors. The study drew the donors from its approximately 110-subject validation cohort, separate from the roughly 710-subject first cohort. Repertoires were generated with immunoSEQ multiplex PCR, while TCRdb's copy carries only in-frame clones and drops some. The table records 110,000 or so clones, more than 70% of them present only once. Trimming removed 2 bases at V and 0 bases at J, with 7 bases between. Germline V gene lookup returns CDR1 PRHDT and CDR2 FYEKMQ (reference sequence). The CDR3 length is 14 residues.

The source of this sequence is a man in his late teens or twenties in good health and CMV-seronegative. The rearrangement joins TRBV13 to TRBJ2-5, with a tentative D call TRBD2 (5 bases). Sequenced sample: PBMCs. The CDR3 DNA is TGTGCCAGCAGCTTAATACTAGACCAAGAGACCCAGTACTTC. This sequence encodes CASSLILDQETQYF.